Shown below are 12 T cell receptor beta chains from a single sample sequenced in a study of OX40 agonist ivuxolimab in advanced cancers. Measured with immunoSEQ multiplex PCR; TCRdb has only the in-frame clones, and not every one. This repertoire shows about 91,000 clones, about nine tenths found once; its top ten account for less than 2%. Specimen: CD4+ or CD8+ T cells sorted from blood, collected in a trial of the OX40 agonist ivuxolimab. These receptor sequences come from an adult with an advanced solid tumor such as melanoma, head and neck, liver or kidney cancer.

This clone was counted between two and nine times. V is TRBV30 and J is TRBJ1-5; D gene unclear. Germline CDR1 is GTSNPN and CDR2 is SVGIG (reference sequence). This CDR3 has 13 amino acids. Trimming cost V 8 bases and J 0 bases, with 11 bases left between them. CDR3 sequence: CALSGHSNQPQHF. The CDR3 DNA follows: TGTGCCCTGAGCGGCCATAGCAATCAGCCCCAGCATTTT.

This rearrangement joins TRBV6-6 to TRBJ2-7; D is ambiguous. There are 12 residues in the CDR3. Germline lookup yields CDR1 MNHNY and CDR2 SVGAGI (reference sequence). Trimming removed 3 bases at V and 4 bases at J, with 7 bases between. CDR3 bases: TGTGCCAGCAGTTATGTAAGTTACGAGCAGTACTTC. It yields the protein CASSYVSYEQYF.

The V call is TRBV6-5, the J call TRBJ1-4; 10 bases align to TRBD1. Per the germline V gene, CDR1 is MNHEY and CDR2 is SVGAGI. After removal of 0 bases from V and 6 bases from J, the junction contained 1 base not matched to a gene. The CDR3 runs to 15 residues. Written as DNA, the CDR3 is TGTGCCAGCAGTTACTCGACAGGGGGCGATGAAAAACTGTTTTTT. Its translation: CASSYSTGGDEKLFF.

This clone was picked up one time. V usage is TRBV27 and J usage is TRBJ1-5; TRBD1 matches at 10 bases. Germline CDR1 MNHEY, CDR2 SMNVEV (reference sequence). Germline trimming cut 9 bases from V and 6 bases from J; bases unmatched to any gene: 14. The CDR3 is made up of 16 amino acids. The CDR3 DNA reads TGTGCCAGAAAACCCCACCGGGACAGGGGTGTTCAGCCCCAGCATTTT. It translates to CARKPHRDRGVQPQHF.

The chain employs TRBV5-4 and TRBJ1-3; D is possibly TRBD1 (5 bases). Deletions cut 4 bases from V and 2 bases from J, with 13 bases between. CDR1 and CDR2 (germline): SGHNT, YYREEE (reference sequence). The CDR3 loop spans 15 amino acids. This CDR3 is CASSRGGGTGNTIYF. The CDR3 nucleotides are TGTGCCAGCAGCCGTGGGGGAGGAACTGGAAACACCATATATTTT.

This chain links TRBV9 with TRBJ1-1, with unresolved D. The V end lost 0 bases, the J end lost 0 bases, and 9 bases lay between the germline ends. Germline V lookup: CDR1 SGDLS, CDR2 YYNGEE. This CDR3 has 15 residues. The chain's CDR3 is CASSVGSAMNTEAFF. The CDR3 DNA follows: TGTGCCAGCAGCGTAGGTTCGGCTATGAACACTGAAGCTTTCTTT.

The CDR3 bases are TGTGCCAGTATCCAGGTGGGGGCTGGCGGCTACACCTTC. Amino acid sequence: CASIQVGAGGYTF. V and J are TRBV6-1 and TRBJ1-2; weak D call: TRBD1 (6 bases). This CDR3 is 13 amino acids long. The germline V gene encodes CDR1 MNHNS and CDR2 SASEGT. V lost 9 bases and J lost 8, with 19 bases in between.

Of note for this clone: The same CDR3 also results from other DNA sequences found in this sample. The chain uses TRBV5-1 and TRBJ1-1; 11 bases are shared with TRBD1. The CDR3 is 14 residues long. From germline, CDR1 is SGHRS and CDR2 YFSETQ. V lost 4 bases and J lost 4; bases outside the gene matches: 3. CDR3 bases: TGCGCCAGCAGCCCAGGGACAGGGGGCACTGAAGCTTTCTTT. Amino acid sequence: CASSPGTGGTEAFF.

The chain combines TRBV7-9 with TRBJ1-2, with D maybe TRBD1 (5 bases). The V gene lost 3 bases and the J gene lost 4 bases, with 15 bases spanning the gap. The CDR3 sequence is 15 residues long. Germline CDR1 reads SEHNR; CDR2 reads FQNEAQ (reference sequence). CDR3 residues: CASSFGQGVGYGYTF. The CDR3 nucleotides read TGTGCCAGCAGCTTTGGGCAGGGTGTTGGCTATGGCTACACCTTC.

Written as DNA, the CDR3 is TGTGCCAGCAGCGAAAGACAGATTTACAATGAGCAGTTCTTC. Its protein product is CASSERQIYNEQFF. V usage is TRBV7-8 and J usage is TRBJ2-1, with a weak D call TRBD1 (5 bases). This CDR3 is 14 amino acids long. CDR1 and CDR2 from the germline V gene are SGHVS and FQNEAQ. The germline V and J ends were trimmed by 5 bases and 4 bases, with 12 bases remaining between them.

The chain is built from TRBV10-3 and TRBJ1-3, with 10 bases identical to TRBD1. After removal of 3 bases from V and 1 base from J, the junction contained 6 bases not matched to a gene. The CDR3 sequence is 17 residues long. CDR1 ENHRY and CDR2 SYGVKD come from the germline V gene. The CDR3 DNA reads TGTGCCATCAGTGAACAGATGGGACAGGGGTCTGGAAACACCATATATTTT. It translates to CAISEQMGQGSGNTIYF.

This chain uses TRBV5-1 with TRBJ2-3; TRBD1 matches at 11 bases. The CDR3 extends over 16 amino acids. V trimming: 0 bases; J trimming: 5 bases; junction bases outside the gene matches: 5. Germline values: CDR1 SGHRS, CDR2 YFSETQ. As DNA, the CDR3 is TGCGCCAGCAGCTTGGGATCGGGACAGGGGGAAGATACGCAGTATTTT. Protein sequence: CASSLGSGQGEDTQYF.